This entry is about one T cell receptor (beta chain). In the source study's methods: How many nucleated cells were present was estimated from reference gene primer amplification. Generated by immunoSEQ multiplex PCR, the TCRdb table keeps only in-frame clones and is missing some. V and J calls and clone size are given by that table; D and trimming were obtained from the DNA. The sample consists of 250,000 to 350,000 clones, around 89% of them appearing once. This sample was included in a study of blood T cell repertoires in COVID-19. Study details: Samples of COVID-19 (acute and convalescent) were obtained from the United States, Italy and Spain. In each case, the material was cDNA or gDNA derived from T cells, B-cell-depleted T cells, or PBMCs.

Trimming cost V 7 bases and J 5 bases; bases outside gene matches: 10. Germline-derived CDR1 and CDR2 are SGHRS and YFSETQ. This CDR3 contains 16 residues. The TCR sequence derives from a woman in her 30s who had recovered from COVID-19. V and J are TRBV5-1 and TRBJ2-3; TRBD2 aligns across 13 bases. The specimen sequenced was peripheral blood. CDR3: CASGTSLAGGQDTQYF. As DNA, the CDR3 is TGCGCCAGCGGCACTTCACTAGCGGGGGGGCAAGATACGCAGTATTTT.